Each of the 20 T cell receptor beta chains below was sequenced from the same sample in a study of blood T cell repertoires in COVID-19. Method: immunoSEQ multiplex PCR; TCRdb's copy keeps in-frame clones and lacks some. The sample has about 150,000 clones, 75% to 85% seen once. Material: peripheral blood. The source is a woman between 50 and 59 years old with acute or convalescent COVID-19.

The chain is built from TRBV24-1 and TRBJ2-5, with 7 nucleotides matching TRBD1. J was trimmed by 3 bases and V by 6 bases; bases with no gene match: 6. CDR3 size: 14 residues. Germline-derived CDR1 and CDR2 are KGHDR and SFDVKD. Here the CDR3 reads CATSPLDREETQYF. In nucleotides, the CDR3 is TGTGCCACCAGTCCACTTGACAGGGAAGAGACCCAGTACTTC.

The chain recombines TRBV10-1 with TRBJ2-1; possible D gene TRBD1, 6 bases. CDR3 length: 12 residues. CDR1 and CDR2 from the germline V gene are WNHNN and SYGVQD (reference sequence). Trimming pared 10 bases from V and 9 bases from J, leaving 16 bases between. This CDR3 reads CAKYPGTIEQFF. CDR3 in DNA: TGCGCCAAGTACCCCGGGACAATTGAGCAGTTCTTC.

The rearrangement uses TRBV5-1 and TRBJ1-6; TRBD1 agrees at 7 bases. The CDR3 sequence is 19 residues long. Looked up from germline, CDR1 is SGHRS and CDR2 is YFSETQ. Germline trimming cut 4 bases from V and 4 bases from J; bases unmatched to any gene: 17. The DNA for the CDR3 is TGCGCCAGCAGCCAGGGGACAGCTGCCCTCATTCCTTATAATTCACCCCTCCACTTT. As protein: CASSQGTAALIPYNSPLHF.

This chain uses TRBV30 with TRBJ2-5; 11 bases are shared with TRBD2. Losses at the gene ends were 4 bases for V and 4 bases for J; bases not matched to a gene: 2. The CDR3 is 13 amino acids. CDR1 and CDR2 (germline): GTSNPN, SVGIG (reference sequence). The CDR3 sequence: CAWTGTSGETQYF. The DNA of the CDR3 is TGTGCCTGGACCGGGACTAGCGGAGAGACCCAGTACTTC.

The chain is built from TRBV10-3 and TRBJ1-6; D gene ambiguous. V lost 4 bases, J lost 0 bases, and 4 bases lay in between. CDR1 ENHRY and CDR2 SYGVKD come from the germline V gene. The CDR3 loop spans 14 amino acids. This chain's CDR3 is CAISVSSYNSPLHF. The CDR3 DNA reads TGTGCCATCAGTGTATCCTCCTATAATTCACCCCTCCACTTT.

V is TRBV27 and J is TRBJ1-2, with a possible D match to TRBD1 (6 bases). CDR1 is MNHEY, CDR2 SMNVEV, per germline (reference sequence). Trimming removed 0 bases from V and 2 bases from J, with 7 bases in between. The CDR3 is made up of 14 amino acids. Written as DNA, the CDR3 is TGTGCCAGCAGTTTATCACAGGGAAACTATGGCTACACCTTC. It codes for CASSLSQGNYGYTF.

The rearrangement joins TRBV11-2 to TRBJ2-5, with D tentatively TRBD1 (6 bases). Germline CDR1 and CDR2: SGHAT and FQNNGV. Trimming pared 5 bases from V and 2 bases from J, leaving 21 bases between. This CDR3 contains 17 residues. CDR3 amino acids: CASSQINTGQPQETQYF. The CDR3 DNA sequence: TGTGCCAGCAGCCAAATTAACACCGGACAGCCACAAGAGACCCAGTACTTC.

Details on this clone: This sample includes further DNA sequences coding for the same CDR3. The chain joins TRBV5-1 to TRBJ1-1; no definite D call. This CDR3 region has 14 residues. The germline V gene encodes CDR1 SGHRS and CDR2 YFSETQ. Trimming removed 4 bases from V and 1 base from J, with 11 bases in between. In nucleotides, the CDR3 is TGCGCCAGCAGCCTCGGAGGAGGGAACACTGAAGCTTTCTTT. This encodes CASSLGGGNTEAFF.

This clone was detected ten times or more. This CDR3 is CASSGSGWVSYEQYF. In DNA form, the CDR3 reads TGTGCCAGCAGTGGTTCAGGGTGGGTCTCCTACGAGCAGTACTTC. V and J are TRBV28 and TRBJ2-7; possible D gene TRBD1, 5 bases. CDR1 and CDR2 (germline): MDHEN, SYDVKM. V was pared by 5 bases and J by 0 bases, with 14 bases between. The CDR3 sequence is 15 residues long.

The chain links TRBV9 to TRBJ2-2; weak D call: TRBD1 (6 bases). The CDR3 is 16 amino acids. With 4 bases removed from V and 0 bases from J, the gap between germline ends came to 13 bases. CDR1 and CDR2 (germline): SGDLS, YYNGEE. The CDR3 DNA is TGTGCCAGCAGCACTACCTGGACAGCGAACACCGGGGAGCTGTTTTTT. As protein: CASSTTWTANTGELFF.

The rearrangement links TRBV15 to TRBJ2-3, with D tentatively TRBD2 (5 bases). Between the trimmed V and J ends, which lost 3 bases and 4 bases, there was a span of 11 bases. The CDR3 has 14 amino acids. Germline V lookup: CDR1 LNHNV, CDR2 YYDKDF (reference sequence). CDR3 bases: TGTGCCACCAGCAGGCTCGGGGATGCAGATACGCAGTATTTT. The encoded protein is CATSRLGDADTQYF.

The chain is built from TRBV27 and TRBJ2-2; 10 nucleotides agree with TRBD2. The V gene's germline CDR1 is MNHEY and CDR2 SMNVEV (reference sequence). V shed 5 bases and J 5 bases; nucleotides not matched to a gene: 8. CDR3 size: 16 residues. The CDR3 coding sequence is TGTGCCAGCAGTCCCGAAGGACTAGCGGTAACCGGGGAGCTGTTTTTT. This sequence encodes CASSPEGLAVTGELFF.

The chain uses TRBV7-9 and TRBJ2-1; no clear D gene. The germline V gene has CDR1 SEHNR and CDR2 FQNEAQ (reference sequence). There are 14 residues in the CDR3. V was trimmed by 1 base and J by 4 bases, leaving 8 bases between them. The CDR3 nucleotides read TGTGCCAGCAGCTTAGACCACGGTTACAATGAGCAGTTCTTC. Translation: CASSLDHGYNEQFF.

The CDR3 loop reads CASSLRGGGTDTQYF. The CDR3, as DNA: TGTGCCAGCAGCTTAAGAGGGGGTGGGACAGATACGCAGTATTTT. This chain links TRBV7-9 with TRBJ2-3; tentatively, D is TRBD1 (6 bases). The V end lost 2 bases, the J end lost 3 bases, and 12 bases lay between the germline ends. Germline CDR1 and CDR2: SEHNR and FQNEAQ (reference sequence). This CDR3 is built from 15 residues.

The rearrangement links TRBV6-5 to TRBJ1-6; TRBD1 matches 8 bases. CDR1 is MNHEY and CDR2 is SVGAGI in the germline V gene. The junction had 10 bases not matched to a gene; V was cut back by 6 bases and J by 9 bases. This CDR3 has 15 residues. The CDR3 reads CASRRSTGVSSPLHF. The CDR3 coding sequence is TGTGCCAGCAGAAGATCGACAGGGGTTAGTTCACCCCTCCACTTT.

The gene calls are TRBV19 and TRBJ2-5; 9 bases are shared with TRBD1. With 5 bases clipped from V and 5 bases from J, the junction kept 6 bases outside the gene matches. In germline, CDR1 is LNHDA, CDR2 SQIVND (reference sequence). This CDR3 comprises 14 residues. CDR3 bases: TGTGCCAGTAGTGAACAGGGGGCATCGGAGACCCAGTACTTC. As protein: CASSEQGASETQYF. Based on the CDR3 plus reference TRBV19 and TRBJ2-5, the full variable domain is DGGITQSPKYLFRKEGQNVTLSCEQNLNHDAMYWYRQDPGQGLRLIYYSQIVNDFQKGDIAEGYSVSREKKESFPLTVTSAQKNPTAFYLCASSEQGASETQYFGPGTRLLVL.

The chain joins TRBV29-1 to TRBJ2-7; TRBD2 is a possible D gene (6 bases). The CDR3 length is 16 residues. V was trimmed by 0 bases and J by 3 bases, leaving 18 bases between them. From germline, CDR1 is SQVTM and CDR2 ANQGSEA. The CDR3 nucleotides read TGCAGCGTTGAAGATCGGCGGGGCACAATTAACTACGAGCAGTACTTC. This codes for CSVEDRRGTINYEQYF.

The chain combines TRBV18 with TRBJ1-5; a weak D match, TRBD1 (5 bases). This CDR3 comprises 15 residues. Between the trimmed V and J ends, which lost 6 bases and 8 bases, there was a span of 20 bases. Germline V gene sequence: CDR1 KGHSH, CDR2 LQKENI. In nucleotides, the CDR3 is TGTGCCAGCTCTTCTTCCCCGGGCAGGGAGGAGCCCCAGCATTTT. Protein sequence: CASSSSPGREEPQHF.

In its sample, this clone was seen a few times. CDR3 coding DNA: TGTGCCAGTGGGAGGGACAGGGGGCGAGGTGGTGAGCAGTTCTTC. This sequence encodes CASGRDRGRGGEQFF. The V gene is TRBV27, the J gene TRBJ2-1, with 12 positions matching TRBD1. The CDR3 sequence is 15 residues long. Per germline, CDR1 MNHEY and CDR2 SMNVEV (reference sequence). The V segment lost 9 bases and the J segment 9 bases; nucleotides outside the gene matches: 12.

The chain employs TRBV18 and TRBJ2-7; 8 bases fit TRBD2. Germline V gene data show CDR1 as KGHSH and CDR2 as LQKENI. V was pared by 2 bases and J by 0 bases, with 0 bases of the junction left unmatched. The length of the CDR3 is 14 residues. The CDR3 DNA reads as TGTGCCAGCTCACCAGGGACTAGCTCCTACGAGCAGTACTTC. This gives the protein CASSPGTSSYEQYF.